This T cell receptor (beta chain) was sequenced during a study of blood T cell repertoires in COVID-19. The CDR3 runs to 16 residues. Germline CDR1 LGHDT, CDR2 YNNKEL (reference sequence). Unmatched junction bases numbered 10, after V lost 4 bases and J lost 4 bases. The assay was immunoSEQ multiplex PCR, and TCRdb's table has in-frame clones only and misses some. The sample gives approximately 190,000 clones, over 80% of which show up once; roughly 6.6% is in the top ten. V and J are TRBV3-1 (or the pseudogene TRBV3-2) and TRBJ2-1; 7 nucleotides agree with TRBD2. The origin of this receptor is a woman between 40 and 55 years old with acute or convalescent COVID-19. Sequenced sample: peripheral blood. DNA for the CDR3: TGTGCCAGCAGCCCCAGGCGAGGACTAGGATACAATGAGCAGTTCTTC. This sequence encodes CASSPRRGLGYNEQFF.